Following are 17 T cell receptor beta chains from one sample sequenced in a study of OX40 agonist ivuxolimab in advanced cancers. Here immunoSEQ multiplex PCR was the method, and the copy in TCRdb shows in-frame clones only, minus some. The table has 70,000 to 85,000 clones, 90% seen once. Sequencing was performed on CD4+ or CD8+ T cells sorted from blood, taken in a trial of the OX40 agonist ivuxolimab. The receptors were sampled from an adult with an advanced solid tumor such as melanoma, head and neck, liver or kidney cancer.

This clone appeared a single time. This rearrangement joins TRBV11-2 to TRBJ2-7; D gene unclear. The germline V and J ends were trimmed by 3 bases and 5 bases, with 11 bases remaining between them. The V gene's germline CDR1 is SGHAT and CDR2 FQNNGV. The CDR3 length is 13 residues. The CDR3 sequence is CASSLWLGDEQYF. The CDR3 bases are TGTGCCAGCAGCTTGTGGTTAGGCGACGAGCAGTACTTC.

The rearrangement links TRBV7-3 to TRBJ2-5, with a possible D match to TRBD1 (5 bases). Trimming shortened V by 3 bases and J by 5 bases, and 10 bases separated the two germline ends. In germline, CDR1 is SGHTA, CDR2 FQGTGA. The CDR3 spans 13 residues. The CDR3 here is CASSFREGETQYF. In DNA form, the CDR3 reads TGTGCCAGCAGCTTCAGGGAAGGGGAGACCCAGTACTTC.

V gene TRBV2 combines with J gene TRBJ2-7; D uncertain. Trimming stripped 6 bases from V and 6 bases from J, with 9 bases between. The CDR3 runs to 11 residues. Germline values: CDR1 SNHLY, CDR2 FYNNEI. The CDR3 DNA follows: TGTGCCAGCAGCTCCCTTCTCGAGCAGTACTTC. This gives the protein CASSSLLEQYF.

The V gene is TRBV5-1, the J gene TRBJ1-2; 8 nucleotides match TRBD1. Losses at the gene ends were 3 bases for V and 3 bases for J; bases not matched to a gene: 4. This CDR3 has 14 residues. Germline V gene data show CDR1 as SGHRS and CDR2 as YFSETQ. The CDR3 sequence: CASSSQTGDYGYTF. The CDR3 DNA follows: TGCGCCAGCAGCTCGCAGACAGGGGACTATGGCTACACCTTC.

The V call is TRBV6-1, the J call TRBJ1-4; D remains unclear. Germline loops: CDR1 MNHNS, CDR2 SASEGT. V lost 7 bases to trimming and J lost 2 bases, with 11 bases between them. This CDR3 is built from 14 residues. The CDR3 sequence is CASTTYATNEKLFF. The CDR3 DNA is TGTGCCAGCACTACGTATGCGACTAATGAAAAACTGTTTTTT.

The chain is built from TRBV18 and TRBJ2-2; 10 positions agree with TRBD2. V trimming: 3 bases; J trimming: 5 bases; junction bases outside the gene matches: 9. The CDR3 runs to 17 residues. Germline CDR1 is KGHSH and CDR2 is LQKENI. The CDR3: CASSPQREGYVTGELFF. In DNA form, the CDR3 reads TGTGCCAGCTCACCTCAGCGGGAGGGTTACGTGACCGGGGAGCTGTTTTTT.

The chain carries TRBV6-6 and TRBJ2-3; TRBD2 is a possible D gene (5 bases). The CDR3 is 14 amino acids. Trimming took 8 bases from V and 1 from J, leaving 13 bases between them. The germline V gene encodes CDR1 MNHNY and CDR2 SVGAGI (reference sequence). The CDR3 sequence is CASSGGFGTDTQYF. CDR3 coding DNA: TGTGCCAGCTCCGGCGGGTTTGGCACAGATACGCAGTATTTT.

This rearrangement joins TRBV9 to TRBJ2-2; 15 positions agree with TRBD2. V dropped 5 bases and J dropped 8; count of bases not matched to a gene: 13. Germline V gives CDR1 SGDLS, CDR2 YYNGEE. The CDR3 loop spans 18 amino acids. CDR3: CASSYKPGTSGRKGELFF. CDR3 sequence (DNA): TGTGCCAGCAGTTATAAACCCGGGACTAGCGGGAGGAAAGGGGAGCTGTTTTTT. The whole variable domain, filled in from reference TRBV9 and TRBJ2-2, reads DSGVTQTPKHLITATGQRVTLRCSPRSGDLSVYWYQQSLDQGLQFLIQYYNGEERAKGNILERFSAQQFPDLHSELNLSSLELGDSALYFCASSYKPGTSGRKGELFFGEGSRLTVL.

This clone has just one count. This sequence joins TRBV6-5 and TRBJ2-7, with D hard to call. This CDR3 contains 11 residues. The ends were cut back, 5 bases at V and 3 bases at J, with 5 bases in the middle. Germline CDR1 reads MNHEY; CDR2 reads SVGAGI. The CDR3 nucleotides read TGTGCCAGCAGTGATGTCTACGAGCAGTACTTC. Its protein product is CASSDVYEQYF.

V gene TRBV11-2 combines with J gene TRBJ2-7; D remains ambiguous. Germline V gene sequence: CDR1 SGHAT, CDR2 FQNNGV. The CDR3 sequence is 14 residues long. V lost 1 base and J lost 0, with 7 bases in between. CDR3 DNA sequence: TGTGCCAGCAGCTTAGCCAGGAGCTCCTACGAGCAGTACTTC. This encodes CASSLARSSYEQYF.

The rearrangement links TRBV2 to TRBJ2-1; 7 nucleotides line up with TRBD1. Trimming cost V 5 bases and J 0 bases; bases outside gene matches: 4. The CDR3 consists of 15 residues. Germline V gene data show CDR1 as SNHLY and CDR2 as FYNNEI. The CDR3: CASSQQGNSYNEQFF. The CDR3 nucleotides are TGTGCCAGCAGTCAACAGGGGAACTCCTACAATGAGCAGTTCTTC.

The chain is built from TRBV18 and TRBJ1-1, with D tentatively TRBD1 (6 bases). Germline V gives CDR1 KGHSH, CDR2 LQKENI. V lost 1 base and J lost 10, with 19 bases in between. The CDR3 is 15 amino acids. The DNA for the CDR3 is TGTGCCAGCTCACCACAGACGTGGGGGGCGGACGGAGCTTTCTTT. Its translation is CASSPQTWGADGAFF.

This chain connects TRBV9 to TRBJ2-5; 8 bases fit TRBD2. CDR3 length: 16 residues. Germline V gives CDR1 SGDLS, CDR2 YYNGEE. The trim removed 3 bases at V and 5 bases at J, leaving 12 bases unmatched. The CDR3 spells CASSAGASGFGETQYF. For the CDR3, the DNA is TGTGCCAGCAGCGCCGGGGCTAGCGGGTTCGGGGAGACCCAGTACTTC.

The chain joins TRBV6-6 to TRBJ1-2; weak D call: TRBD1 (5 bases). Germline-derived CDR1 and CDR2 are MNHNY and SVGAGI (reference sequence). The CDR3 is 14 residues long. V was trimmed by 7 bases and J by 2 bases, leaving 14 bases between them. The DNA for the CDR3 is TGTGCCAGCACTGCGGACAACCTGAACTATGGCTACACCTTC. It codes for CASTADNLNYGYTF.

This clone was observed a single time. The chain employs TRBV5-1 and TRBJ2-3, with 10 bases fitting TRBD2. V dropped 1 base and J dropped 1; count of bases not matched to a gene: 0. This CDR3 contains 15 residues. Per the germline V gene, CDR1 is SGHRS and CDR2 is YFSETQ. For the CDR3, the DNA is TGCGCCAGCAGCTTGAGCGGGAGGGGCACAGATACGCAGTATTTT. This sequence encodes CASSLSGRGTDTQYF. Full variable domain (rest looked up from reference TRBV5-1 and TRBJ2-3): KAGVTQTPRYLIKTRGQQVTLSCSPISGHRSVSWYQQTPGQGLQFLFEYFSETQRNKGNFPGRFSGRQFSNSRSEMNVSTLELGDSALYLCASSLSGRGTDTQYFGPGTRLTVL.

V usage is TRBV5-1 and J usage is TRBJ2-1; 8 positions match TRBD1. The CDR3 extends over 18 amino acids. Germline CDR1 reads SGHRS; CDR2 reads YFSETQ. V lost 0 bases to trimming and J lost 8 bases; unmatched junction nucleotides: 16. This CDR3 is CASSLVGRSGQGVYEQFF. Written as DNA, the CDR3 is TGCGCCAGCAGCTTGGTAGGTCGGTCCGGACAGGGAGTTTATGAGCAGTTCTTC.

This rearrangement joins TRBV25-1 to TRBJ1-1, with D tentatively TRBD1 (5 bases). The V end was cut by 7 bases, the J end by 1 base, with 13 bases between. Germline loops: CDR1 MGHDK, CDR2 SYGVNS. There are 14 residues in the CDR3. The CDR3 protein is CASKGQGENTEAFF. In nucleotides, the CDR3 is TGTGCCAGCAAGGGGCAGGGAGAGAACACTGAAGCTTTCTTT.